The clone carrying this T cell receptor (beta chain) was picked up many times. Its antigen is unidentified. The data were taken from a study of response to subunit inactivated influenza vaccine. From the RT-PCR reads, TCRdb called clonotypes with MiXCR, one entry per CDR3 protein. The sample holds roughly 540,000 distinct CDR3 sequences, around a quarter seen once. General study points: Each seasonal flu vaccination may recruit only limited new T cells, authors suggested.

The CDR3 runs 14 residues. V gave up 3 bases and J gave up 5 bases; unmatched junction bases: 7. CDR1 and CDR2 (germline): SGDLS, YYNGEE. The same specimen was also included in a second study, on T cells expressing NK-cell markers. That publication notes: What made the TCR beta cDNA was 5'RACE template switching with UMIs. About six donors showed dominant NKG2C+ clonotypes comprising about 1.0-7.5% of their CD8+ T cells. Four donors likewise had their CD3+CD56-NKG2C+ fraction led by these clonotypes.

This sequence was found in a middle-aged man who received an inactivated influenza vaccine. This chain connects TRBV9 to TRBJ2-7, with 8 bases lining up with TRBD1. Sequenced here: CD4+ T cells sorted from PBMCs, sampled roughly 12 days after vaccination. DNA of the CDR3: TGTGCCAGCAGCGCCGGACAGGGAGAGCACGAGCAGTACTTC. Amino acids: CASSAGQGEHEQYF.